The 29 T cell receptor beta chains listed next were all sequenced from one sample in a study of blood T cell repertoires in COVID-19. Profiling relied on immunoSEQ multiplex PCR, and the TCRdb table lists in-frame clones only, not all of them. The sample holds hundreds of thousands of clones, about 90% seen once. Material: PBMCs or T cells enriched from blood (not recorded which). The receptors stem from a woman under 30 with acute COVID-19.

The chain carries TRBV27 and TRBJ2-7; the match to TRBD1 covers 10 bases. CDR3 size: 15 residues. From germline, CDR1 is MNHEY and CDR2 SMNVEV (reference sequence). The V segment lost 6 bases and the J segment 3 bases; nucleotides outside the gene matches: 8. The CDR3 is CASRSPGQGIYEQYF. The CDR3 DNA reads TGTGCCAGCAGGAGTCCGGGACAGGGGATCTACGAGCAGTACTTC.

The J gene is TRBJ1-2, the V gene TRBV9; D call uncertain. The CDR3 runs to 12 residues. Germline CDR1 and CDR2: SGDLS and YYNGEE. V lost 5 bases, J lost 3 bases, and 8 bases lay in between. Here the CDR3 reads CASSNPDYGYTF. The CDR3 coding sequence is TGTGCCAGCAGTAACCCGGACTATGGCTACACCTTC.

The chain couples TRBV11-3 to TRBJ2-1, with TRBD2 matching 7 bases. The junction had 9 bases not matched to a gene; V was cut back by 3 bases and J by 7 bases. CDR1 SGHNT and CDR2 YENEEA come from the germline V gene. CDR3 length: 15 amino acids. DNA of the CDR3: TGTGCCAGCAGCTTCGGCGGGAGCCAAGGGAATGAGCAGTTCTTC. It encodes CASSFGGSQGNEQFF. The whole variable domain, filled in from reference TRBV11-3 and TRBJ2-1, reads EAGVVQSPRYKIIEKKQPVAFWCNPISGHNTLYWYLQNLGQGPELLIRYENEEAVDDSQLPKDRFSAERLKGVDSTLKIQPAELGDSAVYLCASSFGGSQGNEQFFGPGTRLTVL.

The V and J genes are TRBV15 and TRBJ2-1, with 8 bases fitting TRBD2. In germline, CDR1 is LNHNV, CDR2 YYDKDF (reference sequence). J lost 6 bases, V lost 3 bases, and 4 bases had no gene match. This CDR3 is built from 14 residues. This CDR3 reads CATSSGTRLNEQFF. In DNA, the CDR3 is TGTGCCACCAGCAGTGGGACTAGGCTCAATGAGCAGTTCTTC.

The chain couples TRBV5-1 to TRBJ1-2; unclear D gene. With 1 base removed from V and 6 bases from J, the gap between germline ends came to 13 bases. This CDR3 region has 14 residues. Germline assignment: CDR1 SGHRS and CDR2 YFSETQ. CDR3 in DNA: TGCGCCAGCAGCTTGAAGGGAGGACCTGATGGCTACACCTTC. The encoded protein is CASSLKGGPDGYTF.

The chain links TRBV6-4 to TRBJ1-5, with D maybe TRBD1 (5 bases). Trimming pared 3 bases from V and 5 bases from J, leaving 8 bases between. Germline lookup yields CDR1 MRHNA and CDR2 SNTAGT. The CDR3 spans 13 residues. The CDR3 coding sequence is TGTGCCAGCAGTGAGGGACTCTATCAGCCCCAGCATTTT. This encodes CASSEGLYQPQHF.

The chain has TRBV5-4 and TRBJ1-1, with TRBD1 matching 11 bases. This CDR3 contains 17 residues. With V trimmed by 3 bases and J by 4 bases, 11 bases remained unmatched. Germline lookup yields CDR1 SGHNT and CDR2 YYREEE (reference sequence). The CDR3 DNA sequence: TGTGCCAGCAGCTCCAAGAGGGGGACAGGGGGTCGCACTGAAGCTTTCTTT. Its protein is CASSSKRGTGGRTEAFF.

The sample holds one count of this clone. The chain has TRBV28 and TRBJ1-2; 7 nucleotides match TRBD1. Trimming removed 5 bases from V and 6 bases from J; junction bases left unmatched: 18. The CDR3 covers 17 residues. Germline CDR1 MDHEN, CDR2 SYDVKM. As DNA, the CDR3 is TGTGCCAGCAGTCTTGCAGGGGGTACGCCCCCTGACGATGGCTACACCTTC. Translated, it gives CASSLAGGTPPDDGYTF.

The chain carries TRBV21-1 and TRBJ1-4; the DNA was not compared with TRBD1, the D call given in the table. TRBV21-1 is an annotated pseudogene. The CDR3 has 17 residues. CDR3 bases: TGTGCCAGCAGCGGGTTCGAGACAGGGTTAGGTAATGAAAAACTGTTTTTT. As protein: CASSGFETGLGNEKLFF.

To note about this clone: The germline gene is not matched at one end of the junction; a read error may be the cause. The chain links TRBV6-1 to TRBJ1-6; weak D call: TRBD1 (5 bases). CDR3 length equals 16 residues. Germline CDR1 reads MNHNS; CDR2 reads SASEGT. The CDR3 DNA reads TGTGCCAGCAGCGAAGGGGCAGTACACCTCAATTCACCCCTCCACTTT. Translation: CASSEGAVHLNSPLHF.

This chain links TRBV27 with TRBJ1-2; the match to TRBD1 covers 7 bases. Germline trimming cut 6 bases from V and 6 bases from J; bases unmatched to any gene: 13. The germline V gene encodes CDR1 MNHEY and CDR2 SMNVEV (reference sequence). The CDR3 has 15 amino acids. Here the CDR3 reads CASSGGQGVLHGYTF. CDR3 sequence (DNA): TGTGCCAGCAGCGGGGGTCAGGGGGTACTACATGGCTACACCTTC.

V and J are TRBV3-1 (or the pseudogene TRBV3-2) and TRBJ2-7; TRBD2 matches 7 bases. The junction had 7 bases not matched to a gene; V was cut back by 8 bases and J by 3 bases. Per the germline V gene, CDR1 is LGHDT and CDR2 is YNNKEL (reference sequence). The CDR3 length is 13 residues. This CDR3 reads CASGEGRGYEQYF. CDR3 bases: TGTGCCAGCGGCGAGGGGAGGGGCTACGAGCAGTACTTC.

The chain carries TRBV7-9 and TRBJ2-7, with 8 bases that match TRBD1. Looked up from germline, CDR1 is SEHNR and CDR2 is FQNEAQ (reference sequence). The CDR3 runs 14 residues. V trimming: 5 bases; J trimming: 3 bases; junction bases outside the gene matches: 6. The CDR3 here is CASSPDRVNYEQYF. In nucleotides, the CDR3 is TGTGCCAGCAGCCCGGACAGGGTCAACTACGAGCAGTACTTC.

The V and J genes are TRBV7-2 and TRBJ2-1, with D possibly being TRBD1 (6 bases). With 5 bases removed from V and 5 bases from J, the gap between germline ends came to 16 bases. CDR1 is SGHTA and CDR2 is FQGNSA in the germline V gene. CDR3 length: 15 amino acids. The CDR3 sequence: CASSDRSTGNNEQFF. The CDR3 region has the DNA TGTGCCAGCAGCGACCGCTCGACAGGAAACAATGAGCAGTTCTTC.

J is TRBJ2-3 and V is TRBV20-1; D not resolved. The CDR3 length is 11 residues. Trimming pared 4 bases from V and 6 bases from J, leaving 8 bases between. Germline assignment: CDR1 DFQATT and CDR2 SNEGSKA (reference sequence). CDR3 sequence (DNA): TGCAGTGCTACCATCGGGGATACGCAGTATTTT. Translating gives CSATIGDTQYF.

V is TRBV5-1 and J is TRBJ2-7, with 9 positions matching TRBD2. Germline assignment: CDR1 SGHRS and CDR2 YFSETQ. V lost 0 bases to trimming and J lost 7 bases; unmatched junction nucleotides: 11. The CDR3 runs to 16 residues. CDR3 amino acids: CASSLALAGGPREQYF. The CDR3, as DNA: TGCGCCAGCAGCTTGGCCCTGGCGGGAGGGCCGCGTGAGCAGTACTTC.

This chain connects TRBV2 to TRBJ1-4; a weak D match, TRBD1 (5 bases). Trimming pared 6 bases from V and 6 bases from J, leaving 11 bases between. The CDR3 contains 13 residues. Looked up from germline, CDR1 is SNHLY and CDR2 is FYNNEI. The CDR3 sequence: CASRPTEYEKLFF. The CDR3 DNA reads as TGTGCCAGCAGGCCGACAGAATATGAAAAACTGTTTTTT.

The rearrangement joins TRBV10-3 to TRBJ2-3; 10 nucleotides align to TRBD2. The V gene's germline CDR1 is ENHRY and CDR2 SYGVKD. The CDR3 spans 18 residues. Trimming cost V 6 bases and J 3 bases; bases outside gene matches: 15. Here the CDR3 DNA reads TGTGCCATCAGGACTGGATACGCCGGGACTAGCGCGACAGATACGCAGTATTTT. Protein sequence: CAIRTGYAGTSATDTQYF.

The chain recombines TRBV7-3 with TRBJ2-1, with 8 bases identical to TRBD2. There are 15 residues in the CDR3. V was pared by 5 bases and J by 3 bases, with 6 bases of the junction left unmatched. Germline V gives CDR1 SGHTA, CDR2 FQGTGA. The CDR3 DNA reads as TGTGCCAGCAGCCCCCGGGGGGGTAACTACAATGAGCAGTTCTTC. It codes for CASSPRGGNYNEQFF.

The chain is built from TRBV5-6 and TRBJ2-1; weak D call: TRBD1 (5 bases). This CDR3 contains 15 residues. The ends were cut back, 1 base at V and 12 bases at J, with 20 bases in the middle. In germline, CDR1 is SGHDT, CDR2 YYEEEE. The CDR3 sequence is CASSLTGVTTSRQFF. CDR3 DNA: TGTGCCAGCAGCTTGACAGGAGTCACCACATCGCGGCAGTTCTTC.

This clone occurred once. V and J are TRBV4-1 and TRBJ2-1; 11 nucleotides match TRBD2. This CDR3 contains 16 residues. The V gene's germline CDR1 is MGHRA and CDR2 YSYEKL. Trimming cost V 3 bases and J 2 bases; bases outside gene matches: 3. CDR3 in amino acids: CASSHYSGGAYNEQFF. The CDR3 coding sequence is TGCGCCAGCAGCCATTATAGCGGGGGGGCCTACAATGAGCAGTTCTTC.

The V and J genes are TRBV2 and TRBJ1-5; D gene uncertain. V dropped 4 bases and J dropped 7 bases, with 11 bases sitting between them. Germline lookup yields CDR1 SNHLY and CDR2 FYNNEI. The CDR3 loop spans 13 amino acids. The CDR3 loop is CASSVNSGQPQHF. Here the CDR3 DNA reads TGTGCCAGCAGTGTAAACAGCGGGCAGCCCCAGCATTTT.

The V call is TRBV6-4, the J call TRBJ2-3, with D perhaps TRBD2 (5 bases). The CDR3 is 14 residues long. The germline CDR1 and CDR2 sequences are MRHNA and SNTAGT. Trimming took 5 bases from V and 1 from J, leaving 10 bases between them. The CDR3 bases are TGTGCCAGCAGTACGAGGGCCGGCACAGATACGCAGTATTTT. Encoded protein: CASSTRAGTDTQYF.

This chain links TRBV27 with TRBJ2-2; TRBD2 aligns across 11 bases. The V gene end was trimmed by 0 bases and the J gene end by 1 base; junction bases not matched to a gene: 4. This CDR3 is 18 amino acids long. CDR1 is MNHEY, CDR2 SMNVEV, per germline (reference sequence). Written as DNA, the CDR3 is TGTGCCAGCAGTTTATCCTATGGGACTAGCGGGAACACCGGGGAGCTGTTTTTT. Translation gives CASSLSYGTSGNTGELFF.

The J gene is TRBJ2-7, the V gene TRBV7-9; no clear D gene. CDR3 size: 18 residues. V was clipped by 1 base and J by 0 bases, with 19 bases between them. CDR1 SEHNR and CDR2 FQNEAQ come from the germline V gene (reference sequence). The CDR3: CASSLGGKLSFGSYEQYF. The CDR3 nucleotides read TGTGCCAGCAGCTTAGGCGGAAAACTATCCTTCGGCTCCTACGAGCAGTACTTC.

This clone was counted once. CDR3 bases: TGTGCCAGCAGTGAAGGTGGGAGTCTTTACGAGCAGTACTTC. Translating gives CASSEGGSLYEQYF. J is TRBJ2-7 and V is TRBV2, with a tentative D call TRBD2 (5 bases). Germline V gene lookup returns CDR1 SNHLY and CDR2 FYNNEI. Trimming took off 1 base at V and 4 bases at J, with 11 bases between the two ends. The CDR3 covers 14 residues. Using reference TRBV2 and TRBJ2-7 for the parts outside the CDR3, the full variable domain is EPEVTQTPSHQVTQMGQEVILRCVPISNHLYFYWYRQILGQKVEFLVSFYNNEISEKSEIFDDQFSVERPDGSNFTLKIRSTKLEDSAMYFCASSEGGSLYEQYFGPGTRLTVT.

This chain joins TRBV9 and TRBJ2-1; TRBD2 aligns across 7 bases. The trim removed 0 bases at V and 2 bases at J, leaving 5 bases unmatched. This CDR3 is 16 amino acids long. Germline lookup yields CDR1 SGDLS and CDR2 YYNGEE. In DNA form, the CDR3 reads TGTGCCAGCAGCGTAGGGACGGGAGGTCCCTACAATGAGCAGTTCTTC. Its translation is CASSVGTGGPYNEQFF.

V usage is TRBV21-1 and J usage is TRBJ2-4; the table's D call TRBD2 went unverified against the DNA. TRBV21-1 is flagged as a pseudogene. This CDR3 has 16 amino acids. CDR3 coding DNA: TGTGCCAGCAGCAAACTAGCGGGAGGGGCCAAAAACATTCAGTACTTC. Amino acid sequence: CASSKLAGGAKNIQYF.

This clone was seen only once. This chain uses TRBV5-1 with TRBJ2-7; 10 bases are a match to TRBD1. V was pared by 5 bases and J by 5 bases, with 7 bases of the junction left unmatched. Germline loops: CDR1 SGHRS, CDR2 YFSETQ. The CDR3 is 14 amino acids. Here the CDR3 reads CASSSGTGDHEQYF. Written as DNA, the CDR3 is TGCGCCAGCAGTTCTGGGACAGGGGACCACGAGCAGTACTTC.